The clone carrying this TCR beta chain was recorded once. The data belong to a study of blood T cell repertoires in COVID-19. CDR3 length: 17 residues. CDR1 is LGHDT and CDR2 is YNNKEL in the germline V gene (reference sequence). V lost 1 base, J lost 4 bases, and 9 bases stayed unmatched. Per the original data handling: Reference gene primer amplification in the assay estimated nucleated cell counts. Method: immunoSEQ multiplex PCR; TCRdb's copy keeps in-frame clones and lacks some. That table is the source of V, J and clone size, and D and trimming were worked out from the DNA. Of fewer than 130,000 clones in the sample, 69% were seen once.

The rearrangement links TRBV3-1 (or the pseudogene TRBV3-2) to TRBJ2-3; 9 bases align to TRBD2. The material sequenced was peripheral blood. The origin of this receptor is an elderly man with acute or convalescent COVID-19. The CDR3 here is CASSQVEAGGPPDTQYF. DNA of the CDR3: TGTGCCAGCAGCCAAGTCGAAGCGGGAGGCCCCCCAGATACGCAGTATTTT.